This T cell receptor (beta chain) came from a study of CD8+CD57+ T cells in acquired aplastic anemia. The sequenced patients had an expansion of CD8+CD57+ cells seen by flow cytometry. This clonotype was detected many times. Genomic DNA provided the template from which TCR beta VDJ and CDR3 profiles were obtained. TCRdb analysed the reads with MiXCR anew, one entry per CDR3 protein. The repertoire has a few hundred thousand distinct CDR3 sequences, roughly 50% of them found once; the top ten carry 15% to 20%. The ends were cut back, 0 bases at V and 3 bases at J, with 9 bases in the middle. CDR3 length equals 15 residues. Germline values: CDR1 SEHNR, CDR2 FQNEAQ (reference sequence).

This sequence originates from a human donor with aplastic anemia. Sequences were obtained from sorted CD4+, CD8+, or CD8+CD57+ T cells (not recorded which) from PBMCs. The V gene is TRBV7-9, the J gene TRBJ1-5, with no clear D. CDR3 sequence (DNA): TGTGCCAGCAGCTTAGCGGGTACAGCCAATCAGCCCCAGCATTTT. The encoded protein is CASSLAGTANQPQHF.